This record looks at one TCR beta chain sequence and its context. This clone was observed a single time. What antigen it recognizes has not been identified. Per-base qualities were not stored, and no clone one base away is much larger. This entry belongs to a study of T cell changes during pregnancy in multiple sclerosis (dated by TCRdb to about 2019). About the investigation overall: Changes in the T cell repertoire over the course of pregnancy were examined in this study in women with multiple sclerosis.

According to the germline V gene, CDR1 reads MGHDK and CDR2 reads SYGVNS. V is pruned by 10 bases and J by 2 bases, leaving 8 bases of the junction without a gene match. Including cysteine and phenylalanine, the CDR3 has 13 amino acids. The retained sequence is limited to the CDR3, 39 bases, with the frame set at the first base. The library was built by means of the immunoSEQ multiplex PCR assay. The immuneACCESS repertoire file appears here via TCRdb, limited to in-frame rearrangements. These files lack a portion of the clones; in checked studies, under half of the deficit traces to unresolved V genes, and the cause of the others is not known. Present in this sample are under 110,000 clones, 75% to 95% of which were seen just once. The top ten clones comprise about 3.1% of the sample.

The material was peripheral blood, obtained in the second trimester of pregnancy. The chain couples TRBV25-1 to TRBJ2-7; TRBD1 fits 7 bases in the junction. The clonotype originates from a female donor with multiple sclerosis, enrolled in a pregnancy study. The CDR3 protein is CATQKTGTYEQYF. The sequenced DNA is TGTGCCACCCAAAAGACAGGGACCTACGAGCAGTACTTC.